Listed below are T cell receptor beta chains from one sample, sequenced in a study of cytomegalovirus exposure and HLA in healthy donors. Repertoires were generated with immunoSEQ multiplex PCR, while TCRdb's copy carries only in-frame clones and drops some. This table holds 65,000 to 90,000 clones, around 96% found once. The sample consisted of PBMCs. These receptors came from a man aged 18 to 30 in good health and CMV-seronegative. CDR3s include the opening cysteine and the closing phenylalanine or tryptophan. A D gene is named only where the DNA matches it firmly. Not all rows give a size; the values are once, few, many and, for expanded clones, a class.

d_call	v_call	clone_size	j_call	cdr3_aa	cdr3_nt
-	TRBV5-1	-	TRBJ2-2	CASAVSGLNGELFF	TGCGCCAGCGCGGTTTCAGGGTTGAACGGGGAGCTGTTTTTT
-	TRBV6-4	few	TRBJ2-3	CASSDSPGGADTQYF	TGTGCCAGCAGTGACTCGCCTGGAGGAGCAGATACGCAGTATTTT
-	TRBV5-6	-	TRBJ2-7	CASSLGLGDRHEQYF	TGTGCCAGCAGCTTGGGCTTAGGGGATCGCCACGAGCAGTACTTC
-	TRBV30	once	TRBJ1-2	CAWMQGLNYGYTF	TGTGCCTGGATGCAGGGCTTGAACTATGGCTACACCTTC
-	TRBV7-9	-	TRBJ2-2	CASSFRGSFVTGELFF	TGTGCCAGCAGCTTTAGGGGGTCGTTCGTCACCGGGGAGCTGTTTTTT
-	TRBV18	-	TRBJ1-5	CASSPRSGNQPQHF	TGTGCCAGCTCACCGCGGTCTGGCAATCAGCCCCAGCATTTT
TRBD2	TRBV4-2	-	TRBJ2-3	CASSQVVGRGTDTQYF	TGTGCCAGCAGCCAAGTGGTAGGGCGGGGGACAGATACGCAGTATTTT
TRBD2	TRBV9	-	TRBJ2-1	CASSVIGGSSYNEQFF	TGTGCCAGCAGCGTAATCGGGGGGAGCTCCTACAATGAGCAGTTCTTC
TRBD1	TRBV7-6	-	TRBJ1-4	CASSPDRGLGKLFF	TGTGCCAGCAGCCCGGACAGGGGGCTCGGAAAACTGTTTTTT
-	TRBV25-1	-	TRBJ1-1	CASSGGRDLSEAFF	TGTGCCAGCAGTGGTGGCAGGGATTTGTCTGAAGCTTTCTTT
TRBD1	TRBV28	-	TRBJ1-2	CASSLDDRVNYGYTF	TGTGCCAGCAGTTTGGACGACAGGGTCAACTATGGCTACACCTTC
-	TRBV25-1	-	TRBJ1-1	CASSETGLNTEAFF	TGTGCCAGCAGTGAGACGGGGTTAAACACTGAAGCTTTCTTT
TRBD1	TRBV14	-	TRBJ1-2	CASSQEGGDSYYYGYTF	TGTGCCAGCAGCCAAGAAGGAGGGGACAGCTATTACTATGGCTACACCTTC
-	TRBV7-9	-	TRBJ1-1	CASSPIRGTEAFF	TGTGCCAGCAGCCCCATTAGAGGGACTGAAGCTTTCTTT
-	TRBV30	-	TRBJ1-2	CAWSGGSGYTF	TGTGCCTGGTCTGGGGGCAGTGGCTACACCTTC
-	TRBV6-1	-	TRBJ1-2	CASSHGGAGGYTF	TGTGCCAGCAGTCACGGGGGGGCGGGTGGCTACACCTTC
-	TRBV29-1	-	TRBJ2-7	CSASVGGSSYEQYF	TGCAGCGCCAGCGTCGGGGGTAGCTCCTACGAGCAGTACTTC
TRBD1	TRBV19	-	TRBJ1-1	CASSKNRGSVEAFF	TGTGCCAGTAGTAAGAACAGGGGGTCTGTTGAAGCTTTCTTT
TRBD1	TRBV5-6	-	TRBJ1-1	CASSLTGQLLVGAFF	TGTGCCAGCAGCTTGACGGGACAGCTTCTCGTCGGAGCTTTCTTT
TRBD2	TRBV30	-	TRBJ2-3	CAWGTGAGSTDTQYF	TGTGCCTGGGGGACTGGAGCGGGGAGCACAGATACGCAGTATTTT
TRBD1	TRBV27	-	TRBJ1-4	CASSLLGQVRRLFF	TGTGCCAGCAGTTTATTGGGACAGGTCCGGAGACTGTTTTTT
TRBD1	TRBV28	-	TRBJ2-7	CASSRTGGKSYEQYF	TGTGCCAGCAGTCGGACAGGGGGTAAGTCCTACGAGCAGTACTTC
TRBD1	TRBV11-3	-	TRBJ2-2	CASQGANTGELFF	TGTGCCTCACAGGGGGCGAACACCGGGGAGCTGTTTTTT
-	TRBV9	-	TRBJ1-6	CASSVEQGPGNSPLHF	TGTGCCAGCAGCGTAGAACAGGGTCCTGGCAATTCACCCCTCCACTTT
-	TRBV11-2	-	TRBJ1-1	CASSSTTGNTEAFF	TGTGCCAGCAGTTCCACAACAGGGAACACTGAAGCTTTCTTT
TRBD1	TRBV19	-	TRBJ1-1	CASSLQGSNTEAFF	TGTGCCAGTAGTCTACAGGGGTCGAACACTGAAGCTTTCTTT
-	TRBV27	once	TRBJ1-1	CASSLGPGGDTEAFF	TGTGCCAGCAGTTTAGGGCCGGGGGGAGACACTGAAGCTTTCTTT
-	TRBV2	-	TRBJ1-5	CASKGVGNQPQHF	TGTGCCAGCAAGGGGGTTGGCAATCAGCCCCAGCATTTT
-	TRBV2	-	TRBJ1-1	CASARRERATEAFF	TGTGCCAGCGCCCGACGGGAGAGGGCCACTGAAGCTTTCTTT
-	TRBV7-2	once	TRBJ2-7	CASSSQIQGEQYF	TGTGCCAGCAGCTCGCAAATCCAGGGAGAGCAGTACTTC
TRBD2	TRBV7-8	-	TRBJ2-3	CASSLVPSGGSTDTQYF	TGTGCCAGCAGCTTAGTCCCCAGCGGGGGGAGTACAGATACGCAGTATTTT
-	TRBV5-4	-	TRBJ1-3	CASSLAGQSGNTIYF	TGTGCCAGCAGCTTGGCAGGGCAATCTGGAAACACCATATATTTT